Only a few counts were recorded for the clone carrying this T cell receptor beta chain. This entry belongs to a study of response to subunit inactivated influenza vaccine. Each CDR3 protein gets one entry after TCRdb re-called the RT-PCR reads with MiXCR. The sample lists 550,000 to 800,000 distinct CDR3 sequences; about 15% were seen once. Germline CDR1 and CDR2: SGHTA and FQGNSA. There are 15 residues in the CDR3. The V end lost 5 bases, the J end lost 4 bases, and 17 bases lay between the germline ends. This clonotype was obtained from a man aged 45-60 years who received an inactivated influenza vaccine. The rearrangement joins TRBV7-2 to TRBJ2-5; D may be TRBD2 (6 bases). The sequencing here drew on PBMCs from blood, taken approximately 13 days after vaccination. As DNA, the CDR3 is TGTGCCAGCAGCCGAGGGGTGCGGGGCCCAGAGACCCAGTACTTC. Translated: CASSRGVRGPETQYF.